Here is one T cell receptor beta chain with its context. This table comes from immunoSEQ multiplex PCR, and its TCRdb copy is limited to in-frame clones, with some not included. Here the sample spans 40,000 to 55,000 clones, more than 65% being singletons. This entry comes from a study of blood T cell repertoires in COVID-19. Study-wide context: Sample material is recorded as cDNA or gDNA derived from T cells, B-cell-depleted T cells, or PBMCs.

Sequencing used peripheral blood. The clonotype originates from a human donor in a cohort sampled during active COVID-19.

In nucleotides, the CDR3 is TGTGCCAGCAGCTTGTTTTCCGGCGGGGACTACTTTTACGAGCAGTACTTC. Protein: CASSLFSGGDYFYEQYF. The chain has TRBV5-4 and TRBJ2-7; TRBD2 matches at 7 bases. Germline values: CDR1 SGHNT, CDR2 YYREEE (reference sequence). This CDR3 is 17 amino acids long. The ends lost 1 base at V and 4 bases at J; junction bases unmatched: 14.